This T cell receptor beta chain was recorded in a study of CD8+ T cells in alopecia areata (dated by TCRdb to the late 2010s). As for the study more broadly: Treated patients were enrolled in an open-label pilot trial of oral tofacitinib, 5 to 10 mg twice daily, for moderate-to-severe alopecia areata. Patients stayed on tofacitinib for 6 to 18 months and then had 6 months of follow-up off drug so that delayed response and recurrence could be assessed. For the treated patients, the SALT score, which quantifies what percentage of scalp surface area is affected, served as the measure of disease severity. The study used high-throughput TCRbeta sequencing to examine T cell clonal expansion in alopecia areata, in both the C3H/HeJ mouse model and human patients. In humans, TCRbeta sequencing was performed on scalp tissue and on sorted CD4+ and CD8+ peripheral blood T cells from healthy controls and from patients with patchy or totalis/universalis alopecia areata. Biopsies were taken from tofacitinib-treated patients at baseline and again at 4 and 24 weeks into treatment, and several of those patients also had a later scalp biopsy. Scalp clonality was compared across normal scalp (n=4), patchy alopecia areata scalp (n=8), and alopecia totalis/universalis scalp (n=8). RNA came from the PAXgene miRNA kit for fixed scalp, the miRNeasy kit for PBMCs, and the RNeasy kit for mouse skin. TCRbeta CDR3 regions were amplified by immunoSEQ multiplex PCR with 35 Vbeta forward and 13 Jbeta reverse primers.

The germline V gene sets CDR1 to SQVTM and CDR2 to ANQGSEA. The CDR3 runs 10 residues from the cysteine to the phenylalanine. The DNA shown is the 30-base CDR3, in frame from base 1. V was cut back by 4 bases and J by 2 bases, leaving a gap of 3 bases between them. On the study overall, not on this receptor specifically: Because the treated cohort was small and included a single nonresponder, larger studies are needed to assess links between baseline CD8+ expansion and response. During tofacitinib treatment, many expanded lesional clones remained in scalp and blood, and this persistence may partly explain relapse after treatment is stopped. Higher clonality and more expanded CD8+ clones were observed in lesional scalp than in normal scalp, particularly in alopecia totalis/universalis, a finding suggestive of antigenic drive. Scalp TCR repertoire analysis is complicated because resident alphabeta T cells in normal human skin are also sequenced, whereas mouse skin is dominated by gammadelta T cells. TCR sequences shared between patients were less clear than in mice, possibly partly because of HLA diversity in the patient population. Tofacitinib significantly lowered scalp clonality and the number of expanded CD8+ clones among the top 100 scalp clones.

Note on this clone: What antigen it recognizes has not been identified. Nothing much larger sits one base from this clone, and base qualities are not available.

Library construction relied on the immunoSEQ multiplex PCR assay. For TCR sequencing, RNA was extracted from every sample and reverse transcribed into cDNA to serve as template. First-strand cDNA was synthesized with SuperScript III using a 2:1 mix of oligo-dT and random hexamers. A synthetic immune receptor repertoire was used to measure amplification bias, and any remaining bias was corrected computationally. On the authors' methods: Raw reads were preprocessed to remove errors, and CDR3 was defined according to IMGT conventions as the region from the conserved cysteine to phenylalanine. To get clonality, Shannon entropy was normalized by log2 of the number of productive unique TCRs and the result was subtracted from 1. CD4 or CD8 identity of scalp clones was inferred by cross-referencing scalp TCRbeta sequences with sorted blood CD4 and CD8 repertoires. Drawn from immuneACCESS, this table holds only the in-frame rearrangements with V and J called that TCRdb kept. Clones are partly lost; checked studies trace under half to an unresolved V gene and leave the rest unexplained. Clone size and V and J calls were adopted from that table, with D and trimming inferred from the DNA. The sample table records around 190,000 clones; less than 65% of these occur just once. The ten largest clones capture more than 3.5% of the sample.

The time point label for this specimen denotes: about 4 weeks on oral tofacitinib. The sample's treatment or condition label, in plain terms: oral pan-JAK inhibitor, 5-10 mg twice daily. Lesional scalp punch biopsies and peripheral blood were obtained from alopecia areata patients. PBMCs were isolated by density centrifugation and stained for CD3, CD4 and CD8, and CD4+ and CD8+ T cells were sorted on a FACSAria. This TCR was recovered from a human donor with alopecia areata. The input for sequencing was CD4+ T cells sorted from blood, taken at week 4, from a patient treated with tofacitinib. The sequence is built from TRBV29-1 and TRBJ2-7; the D gene lacks a confident call. The CDR3 reads CSVGTYEQYF. The sequenced DNA: TGCAGCGTTGGAACCTACGAGCAGTACTTC.